This T cell receptor (beta chain) was sequenced for a study of blood T cell repertoires in COVID-19. Study at large: Acute and convalescent COVID-19 samples came from the United States, Italy and Spain.

This CDR3 spans 14 amino acids. Germline CDR1 MNHEY, CDR2 SVGAGI. After removal of 6 bases from V and 8 bases from J, the junction contained 12 bases not matched to a gene. This table comes from immunoSEQ multiplex PCR, and its TCRdb copy is limited to in-frame clones, with some not included. The table records about 230,000 clones, less than 85% of them present only once. Enrollees, roughly 18 to 89 years old, lived in about two dozen US areas. Either two negative PCRs, clearance, or symptom resolution qualified Cohort 3 donors as recovered. This TCR derives from a man aged 55 to 70 who had recovered from COVID-19. This chain joins TRBV6-5 and TRBJ1-2; 7 bases align to TRBD1. The sequencing sample was made of PBMCs or T cells enriched from blood (not recorded which). This CDR3 reads CASRPGQARRGYTF. The DNA of the CDR3 is TGTGCCAGCAGACCTGGACAGGCCCGTCGAGGCTACACCTTC.